This is a list of T cell receptor beta chains from one sample in a study of metastatic and nonmetastatic thyroid tumors. TCRdb reprocessed the PCR reads using MiXCR. Here the sample spans approximately 44,000 clones, roughly 27% being singletons. Input material: blood. The receptors shown here come from a male donor with papillary thyroid cancer or a benign thyroid nodule (not recorded which). Some clones in this sample may be carry-over from other donors' samples. The CDR3 runs from the conserved cysteine through the conserved F or W. D genes are given only for firm matches. Some rows mark clone size as missing; the rest say once, few, many or name a class of expanded clone.

d_gene: TRBD1; abundance: -; j_gene: TRBJ2-7; v_gene: TRBV20-1; CDR3aa: CSARGDRPSSYEQYF; CDR3nt: TGCAGTGCTAGGGGGGACAGGCCGAGCTCCTACGAGCAGTACTTC
d_gene: -; abundance: -; j_gene: TRBJ2-5; v_gene: TRBV20-1; CDR3aa: CSARSARQPQETQYF; CDR3nt: TGCAGTGCTAGGTCGGCACGACAACCCCAAGAGACCCAGTACTTC
d_gene: TRBD2; abundance: -; j_gene: TRBJ2-2; v_gene: TRBV7-2; CDR3aa: CARRIAGGPVGELFF; CDR3nt: TGTGCCAGACGCATAGCGGGGGGGCCGGTCGGGGAGCTGTTTTTT
d_gene: -; abundance: -; j_gene: TRBJ2-3; v_gene: TRBV6-1; CDR3aa: CASRGDLDTQYF; CDR3nt: TGTGCCAGCAGAGGGGACTTAGATACGCAGTATTTT
d_gene: TRBD1; abundance: -; j_gene: TRBJ1-5; v_gene: TRBV6-2/TRBV6-3; CDR3aa: CASSWGTDSNQPQHF; CDR3nt: TGTGCCAGCAGTTGGGGGACAGATAGCAATCAGCCCCAGCATTTT
d_gene: -; abundance: -; j_gene: TRBJ1-2; v_gene: TRBV13; CDR3aa: CASSFDTYGYTF; CDR3nt: TGTGCCAGCAGCTTCGACACCTATGGCTACACCTTC
d_gene: TRBD2; abundance: -; j_gene: TRBJ2-7; v_gene: TRBV28; CDR3aa: CASGSSGTSAYEQYF; CDR3nt: TGTGCCAGCGGATCCTCCGGTACTAGCGCCTACGAGCAGTACTTC
d_gene: TRBD2; abundance: many; j_gene: TRBJ2-7; v_gene: TRBV10-2; CDR3aa: CASRDSGNYEQYF; CDR3nt: TGCGCCAGCCGGGATAGCGGGAATTACGAGCAGTACTTC
d_gene: -; abundance: many; j_gene: TRBJ1-2; v_gene: TRBV10-3; CDR3aa: CAISDPGQLVGYTF; CDR3nt: TGTGCCATCAGTGACCCCGGTCAACTCGTAGGCTACACCTTC
d_gene: TRBD2; abundance: many; j_gene: TRBJ2-1; v_gene: TRBV20-1; CDR3aa: CSARDPPAGDHNEQFF; CDR3nt: TGCAGTGCTAGGGACCCCCCAGCGGGAGATCACAATGAGCAGTTCTTC
d_gene: TRBD1; abundance: many; j_gene: TRBJ1-3; v_gene: TRBV11-2; CDR3aa: CASSPHRGRLGNTIYF; CDR3nt: TGTGCCAGCTCCCCTCATAGGGGGCGGCTAGGAAACACCATATATTTT
d_gene: TRBD2; abundance: many; j_gene: TRBJ2-3; v_gene: TRBV6-1; CDR3aa: CASRYSGTSTDTQYF; CDR3nt: TGTGCCAGCAGATATAGCGGGACTAGCACAGATACGCAGTATTTT
d_gene: TRBD1; abundance: many; j_gene: TRBJ1-2; v_gene: TRBV28; CDR3aa: CASRTEGAIYGYTF; CDR3nt: TGTGCCAGCAGGACCGAGGGGGCTATCTATGGCTACACCTTC
d_gene: -; abundance: few; j_gene: TRBJ1-5; v_gene: TRBV2; CDR3aa: CASSVQQGPQHF; CDR3nt: TGTGCCAGCAGTGTCCAACAGGGGCCCCAGCATTTT
d_gene: TRBD2; abundance: -; j_gene: TRBJ2-1; v_gene: TRBV7-2; CDR3aa: CASSPGTRIEQFF; CDR3nt: TGTGCCAGCAGCCCCGGGACTAGGATTGAGCAGTTCTTC
d_gene: -; abundance: many; j_gene: TRBJ1-5; v_gene: TRBV4-1; CDR3aa: CASSQKERDQPQHF; CDR3nt: TGCGCCAGCAGCCAAAAGGAGAGGGATCAGCCCCAGCATTTT
d_gene: -; abundance: many; j_gene: TRBJ2-2; v_gene: TRBV6-2/TRBV6-3; CDR3aa: CASSYSETGELFF; CDR3nt: TGTGCCAGCAGTTACTCCGAAACCGGGGAGCTGTTTTTT
d_gene: -; abundance: -; j_gene: TRBJ2-3; v_gene: TRBV7-6; CDR3aa: CASRLEARSAAAVDTQYF; CDR3nt: TGTGCCAGCAGATTAGAGGCTAGGTCCGCGGCGGCCGTGGATACGCAGTATTTT
d_gene: TRBD1; abundance: many; j_gene: TRBJ1-1; v_gene: TRBV30; CDR3aa: CACNYRGTEAFF; CDR3nt: TGTGCCTGTAATTACAGGGGGACTGAAGCTTTCTTT
d_gene: TRBD2; abundance: many; j_gene: TRBJ2-5; v_gene: TRBV7-8; CDR3aa: CASSLGGLAGPF; CDR3nt: TGTGCCAGCAGCTTAGGTGGTCTAGCGGGCCCCTTC
d_gene: -; abundance: many; j_gene: TRBJ2-5; v_gene: TRBV29-1; CDR3aa: CSVESTGTDQETQYF; CDR3nt: TGCAGCGTTGAAAGCACCGGGACGGACCAAGAGACCCAGTACTTC
d_gene: -; abundance: -; j_gene: TRBJ1-5; v_gene: TRBV7-2; CDR3aa: CASSPGRNQPQHF; CDR3nt: TGTGCCAGCAGCCCTGGGAGGAATCAGCCCCAGCATTTT
d_gene: TRBD1; abundance: many; j_gene: TRBJ2-3; v_gene: TRBV11-2; CDR3aa: CASSFRDRDTDTQYF; CDR3nt: TGTGCCAGCAGCTTTCGGGACAGGGACACAGATACGCAGTATTTT
d_gene: TRBD2; abundance: -; j_gene: TRBJ2-1; v_gene: TRBV9; CDR3aa: CASSRGTSAYNEQFF; CDR3nt: TGTGCCAGCAGCCGAGGGACTAGCGCATACAATGAGCAGTTCTTC
d_gene: -; abundance: -; j_gene: TRBJ2-7; v_gene: TRBV6-1; CDR3aa: CASIRKSGEQYF; CDR3nt: TGTGCCAGCATTCGAAAGTCAGGGGAGCAGTACTTC